The 2 T cell receptor beta chains given below trace back to one sample, sequenced in a study of OX40 agonist ivuxolimab in advanced cancers. Clones were read by immunoSEQ multiplex PCR, and TCRdb kept only the in-frame ones, dropping some. The sample contains approximately 70,000 clones, around 90% of which appear only once. The sequencing used CD4+ or CD8+ T cells sorted from blood, collected in a trial of the OX40 agonist ivuxolimab. The receptors originated from an adult with an advanced solid tumor such as melanoma, head and neck, liver or kidney cancer.

The chain employs TRBV27 and TRBJ2-4; D possibly corresponds to TRBD2 (6 bases). CDR1 MNHEY and CDR2 SMNVEV come from the germline V gene (reference sequence). This CDR3 spans 14 amino acids. V was clipped by 8 bases and J by 0 bases, with 11 bases between them. CDR3 in DNA: TGTGCCAGCGGGGACTTTCTAGCCAAAAACATTCAGTACTTC. Amino acid sequence: CASGDFLAKNIQYF.

This clone was recorded only once. This chain links TRBV19 with TRBJ2-1; D call uncertain. Trimming cost V 6 bases and J 5 bases, with 17 bases left between them. This CDR3 contains 15 residues. The germline V gene has CDR1 LNHDA and CDR2 SQIVND (reference sequence). CDR3: CASSPRASGDNEQFF. The CDR3 region has the DNA TGTGCCAGTAGCCCAAGAGCGTCTGGCGACAATGAGCAGTTCTTC.